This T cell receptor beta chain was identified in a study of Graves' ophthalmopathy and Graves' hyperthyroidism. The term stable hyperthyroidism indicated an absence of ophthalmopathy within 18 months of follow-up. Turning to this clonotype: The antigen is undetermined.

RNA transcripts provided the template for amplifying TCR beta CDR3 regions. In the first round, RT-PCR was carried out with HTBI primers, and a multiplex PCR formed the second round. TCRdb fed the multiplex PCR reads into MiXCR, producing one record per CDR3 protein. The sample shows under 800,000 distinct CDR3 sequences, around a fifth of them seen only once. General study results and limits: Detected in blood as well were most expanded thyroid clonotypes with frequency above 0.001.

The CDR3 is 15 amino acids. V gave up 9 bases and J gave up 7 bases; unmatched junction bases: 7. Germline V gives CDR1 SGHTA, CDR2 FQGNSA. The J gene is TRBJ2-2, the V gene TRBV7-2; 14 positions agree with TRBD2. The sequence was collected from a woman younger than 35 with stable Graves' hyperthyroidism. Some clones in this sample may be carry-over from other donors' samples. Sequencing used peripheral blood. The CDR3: CARGTSGSFGGELFF. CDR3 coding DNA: TGTGCCAGAGGGACTAGCGGGAGTTTTGGCGGGGAGCTGTTTTTT.